The 25 T cell receptor beta chains given below trace back to one sample, sequenced in a study of blood T cell repertoires in COVID-19. Some clones are missing from TCRdb's copy, which holds only in-frame ones; the method was immunoSEQ multiplex PCR. The sample holds some 200,000 clones, roughly 85% seen once. The sequenced sample consisted of peripheral blood. The receptors here all came from a woman in her sixties or seventies with COVID-19, enrolled during active disease.

The V and J genes are TRBV11-3 and TRBJ2-1, with D tentatively TRBD2 (6 bases). The germline V gene encodes CDR1 SGHNT and CDR2 YENEEA. This CDR3 is 14 amino acids long. Trimming left V 0 bases short and J 4 bases short, with 7 bases between. CDR3 sequence reads: CASSLEEGYNEQFF. The CDR3, as DNA: TGTGCCAGCAGCTTAGAGGAGGGATACAATGAGCAGTTCTTC.

The rearrangement links TRBV5-1 to TRBJ2-5, with D hard to call. Germline loops: CDR1 SGHRS, CDR2 YFSETQ. Trimming took 3 bases from V and 1 from J, leaving 10 bases between them. The CDR3 spans 14 residues. The CDR3 bases are TGCGCCAGCAGCTCTCCTCCCGGCCAAGAGACCCAGTACTTC. Its translation is CASSSPPGQETQYF.

The chain employs TRBV7-3 and TRBJ2-1, with TRBD2 identical over 12 bases. This CDR3 spans 15 amino acids. V lost 2 bases and J lost 7; bases outside the gene matches: 3. The V gene's germline CDR1 is SGHTA and CDR2 FQGTGA. CDR3 loop: CASSLGLAGTNEQFF. As DNA, the CDR3 is TGTGCCAGCAGCTTAGGACTAGCGGGAACGAATGAGCAGTTCTTC.

The V gene is TRBV5-1, the J gene TRBJ2-5; 10 bases align to TRBD1. The CDR3 totals 15 residues. Germline V gene sequence: CDR1 SGHRS, CDR2 YFSETQ. The V gene end was trimmed by 0 bases and the J gene end by 5 bases; junction bases not matched to a gene: 4. CDR3 amino acids: CASSLGQGAGETQYF. The CDR3 region has the DNA TGCGCCAGCAGCTTGGGACAGGGGGCTGGGGAGACCCAGTACTTC.

V usage is TRBV6-5 and J usage is TRBJ1-2; no clear D gene. CDR1 MNHEY and CDR2 SVGAGI come from the germline V gene. CDR3 length equals 14 residues. Between the trimmed V and J ends, which lost 1 base and 3 bases, there was a span of 9 bases. As DNA, the CDR3 is TGTGCCAGCAGTTACTGGCCAGGTGACTATGGCTACACCTTC. This gives the protein CASSYWPGDYGYTF.

The chain links TRBV7-2 to TRBJ1-1; D is possibly TRBD1 (6 bases). Looked up from germline, CDR1 is SGHTA and CDR2 is FQGNSA. V was pared by 5 bases and J by 1 base, with 8 bases between. The CDR3 extends over 13 amino acids. In nucleotides, the CDR3 is TGTGCCAGCAGCACACAGGGGAACACTGAAGCTTTCTTT. Translating gives CASSTQGNTEAFF.

This clone was seen only once. V and J are TRBV7-2 and TRBJ2-3; TRBD1 matches 7 bases. The CDR3 is 14 amino acids. J gave up 2 bases and V 8 bases, and 7 bases lay outside the gene matches. The germline gives CDR1 SGHTA, CDR2 FQGNSA. DNA for the CDR3: TGTGCCAGCGGACCGGGACAGTTCACAGATACGCAGTATTTT. Translated, it gives CASGPGQFTDTQYF.

J is TRBJ1-2 and V is TRBV19, with 8 bases that match TRBD1. The germline CDR1 and CDR2 sequences are LNHDA and SQIVND (reference sequence). The CDR3 loop spans 15 amino acids. Trimming at V came to 4 bases and at J to 7 bases, leaving 11 bases not matched to a gene. The CDR3 coding sequence is TGTGCCAGTAGTACCGACCGACAGGGGTTAGGTGGCTACACCTTC. Protein sequence: CASSTDRQGLGGYTF.

A few counts support this clone. The chain is built from TRBV6-5 and TRBJ2-5; the match to TRBD1 covers 8 bases. The CDR3 consists of 15 residues. Unmatched junction bases numbered 10, after V lost 6 bases and J lost 4 bases. The germline V gene has CDR1 MNHEY and CDR2 SVGAGI. The CDR3 is CASRALQGDGETQYF. The CDR3 DNA reads TGTGCCAGCAGGGCCTTACAGGGGGATGGAGAGACCCAGTACTTC.

There are a few counts of this clone. The chain joins TRBV19 to TRBJ1-1; 9 bases are shared with TRBD1. With 6 bases clipped from V and 2 bases from J, the junction kept 7 bases outside the gene matches. Germline V lookup: CDR1 LNHDA, CDR2 SQIVND (reference sequence). The CDR3 spans 15 residues. The CDR3 region is CASRDRGRFNTEAFF. The CDR3 DNA reads as TGTGCCAGTAGGGACAGGGGCCGTTTTAACACTGAAGCTTTCTTT. The variable domain in full, completed from reference TRBV19 and TRBJ1-1, reads DGGITQSPKYLFRKEGQNVTLSCEQNLNHDAMYWYRQDPGQGLRLIYYSQIVNDFQKGDIAEGYSVSREKKESFPLTVTSAQKNPTAFYLCASRDRGRFNTEAFFGQGTRLTVV.

The rearrangement links TRBV5-1 to TRBJ2-6; no firm D call. The V end lost 0 bases, the J end lost 2 bases, and 6 bases lay between the germline ends. The CDR3 has 15 residues. Per the germline V gene, CDR1 is SGHRS and CDR2 is YFSETQ. In DNA form, the CDR3 reads TGCGCCAGCAGCTTGGCCGAGACTGGGGCCAACGTCCTGACTTTC. This encodes CASSLAETGANVLTF.

The chain has TRBV16 and TRBJ1-5; tentatively, D is TRBD1 (5 bases). There are 16 residues in the CDR3. Trimming cost V 3 bases and J 6 bases, with 18 bases left between them. CDR1 is KGHSY, CDR2 FQNENV, per germline. The CDR3 nucleotides read TGTGCCAGCAGCCACCCCGGGCCACCCGGGGGTCAGCCCCAGCATTTT. Translating gives CASSHPGPPGGQPQHF. Combining the CDR3 with reference TRBV16 and TRBJ1-5 gives the whole variable domain GEEVAQTPKHLVRGEGQKAKLYCAPIKGHSYVFWYQQVLKNEFKFLISFQNENVFDETGMPKERFSAKCLPNSPCSLEIQATKLEDSAVYFCASSHPGPPGGQPQHFGDGTRLSIL.

The rearrangement links TRBV7-2 to TRBJ2-3; tentatively, D is TRBD2 (6 bases). V was pared by 1 base and J by 2 bases, with 10 bases between. This CDR3 region has 15 residues. Germline V gene lookup returns CDR1 SGHTA and CDR2 FQGNSA. The CDR3 reads CASSLVRGFTDTQYF. As DNA, the CDR3 is TGTGCCAGCAGCTTAGTGCGGGGATTCACAGATACGCAGTATTTT.

This chain joins TRBV29-1 and TRBJ2-3; D unclear. The germline V gene has CDR1 SQVTM and CDR2 ANQGSEA. Trimming removed 7 bases from V and 0 bases from J, with 11 bases in between. The CDR3 loop spans 13 amino acids. The DNA for the CDR3 is TGCAGCGGAGACATTCTTAGCACAGATACGCAGTATTTT. It yields the protein CSGDILSTDTQYF.

V gene TRBV6-1 combines with J gene TRBJ2-5; no clear D. The CDR3 is 17 amino acids. V was trimmed by 2 bases and J by 0 bases, leaving 16 bases between them. Per germline, CDR1 MNHNS and CDR2 SASEGT. The chain's CDR3 is CASSEILVVANQETQYF. The CDR3, as DNA: TGTGCCAGCAGTGAAATTTTAGTAGTTGCCAACCAAGAGACCCAGTACTTC.

CDR3 residues: CASSEWDRDFQETQYF. DNA for the CDR3: TGTGCCAGCAGTGAGTGGGACAGGGATTTTCAAGAGACCCAGTACTTC. This chain joins TRBV2 and TRBJ2-5; 9 bases match TRBD1. J gave up 2 bases and V 3 bases, and 7 bases lay outside the gene matches. CDR1 is SNHLY, CDR2 FYNNEI, per germline. The CDR3 has 16 amino acids. Full variable domain (rest looked up from reference TRBV2 and TRBJ2-5): EPEVTQTPSHQVTQMGQEVILRCVPISNHLYFYWYRQILGQKVEFLVSFYNNEISEKSEIFDDQFSVERPDGSNFTLKIRSTKLEDSAMYFCASSEWDRDFQETQYFGPGTRLLVL.

V gene TRBV4-2 combines with J gene TRBJ2-4; TRBD2 matches 7 bases. The junction had 10 bases not matched to a gene; V was cut back by 0 bases and J by 8 bases. This CDR3 is 16 amino acids long. Germline-derived CDR1 and CDR2 are LGHNA and YNFKEQ. The CDR3 DNA reads as TGTGCCAGCAGCCAAGAATCAGGGAGGGGAGGCTACATTCAGTACTTC. This codes for CASSQESGRGGYIQYF.

The genes are TRBV7-2 and TRBJ2-3, with D unclear. V was shortened by 2 bases and J by 5 bases, with 11 bases between the two germline ends. Germline assignment: CDR1 SGHTA and CDR2 FQGNSA. The CDR3 spans 14 residues. The CDR3 DNA sequence: TGTGCCAGCAGCTTACGACTCAGCGTAGATACGCAGTATTTT. Protein: CASSLRLSVDTQYF.

V and J are TRBV7-2 and TRBJ2-2, with 10 nucleotides matching TRBD1. V lost 5 bases and J lost 4; bases outside the gene matches: 13. The CDR3 loop spans 18 amino acids. The germline V gene encodes CDR1 SGHTA and CDR2 FQGNSA. The CDR3 loop reads CASSLNRDRGPGTGELFF. The DNA of the CDR3 is TGTGCCAGCAGCCTGAACCGAGACAGGGGGCCGGGCACCGGGGAGCTGTTTTTT.

The chain is built from TRBV2 and TRBJ1-4, with TRBD1 matching 7 bases. This CDR3 comprises 17 residues. The germline V gene has CDR1 SNHLY and CDR2 FYNNEI. The junction had 16 bases not matched to a gene; V was cut back by 4 bases and J by 8 bases. The CDR3 region has the DNA TGTGCCAGCAGTGGGACTTCCAACAGGGGACTTGGGGAAAAACTGTTTTTT. This gives the protein CASSGTSNRGLGEKLFF.

This chain links TRBV9 with TRBJ1-1; tentative D call: TRBD1 (5 bases). Trimming removed 4 bases from V and 7 bases from J, with 11 bases in between. The germline V gene has CDR1 SGDLS and CDR2 YYNGEE. The CDR3 is 12 residues long. CDR3 DNA: TGTGCCAGCAGCCCCGCGGGGGGTGAAGCTTTCTTT. Translating gives CASSPAGGEAFF.

J is TRBJ1-6 and V is TRBV27; the D gene is possibly TRBD1 (6 bases). CDR1 is MNHEY, CDR2 SMNVEV, per germline (reference sequence). The V gene lost 5 bases and the J gene lost 8 bases, with 16 bases spanning the gap. This CDR3 spans 15 amino acids. CDR3 nucleotide sequence: TGTGCCAGCAGTGGGCTAAAGGGGGTTGATTCACCCCTCCACTTT. Its protein is CASSGLKGVDSPLHF.

This clone was seen a handful of times. The CDR3 bases are TGTGCCAGCAGCCACGGAGGGTTGGGCTATGGCTACACCTTC. Encoded protein: CASSHGGLGYGYTF. The rearrangement joins TRBV7-3 to TRBJ1-2; D gene unclear. There are 14 residues in the CDR3. The V end was cut by 5 bases, the J end by 4 bases, with 14 bases between. The V gene's germline CDR1 is SGHTA and CDR2 FQGTGA.

The J gene is TRBJ1-1, the V gene TRBV15; 9 bases are a match to TRBD1. Per the germline V gene, CDR1 is LNHNV and CDR2 is YYDKDF (reference sequence). V lost 5 bases and J lost 8; bases outside the gene matches: 9. The CDR3 covers 14 residues. Here the CDR3 reads CATSPYRDRVEAFF. The CDR3 nucleotides read TGTGCCACCAGCCCTTACCGGGACAGGGTAGAAGCTTTCTTT.

In the case of this clone: This CDR3 is also generated by other DNA sequences in the sample. The gene calls are TRBV7-2 and TRBJ2-7; 13 bases match TRBD2. Germline V lookup: CDR1 SGHTA, CDR2 FQGNSA. CDR3 size: 17 residues. The ends lost 1 base at V and 1 base at J; junction bases unmatched: 4. The CDR3 nucleotides are TGTGCCAGCAGCTTAGGACTAGCGGGGGGAATTTCCTACGAGCAGTACTTC. Translation: CASSLGLAGGISYEQYF.